The 22 T cell receptor beta chains below come from one sample, sequenced in a study of blood T cell repertoires in COVID-19 (dated by TCRdb to about 2020). Receptor amplification or capture employed the immunoSEQ multiplex PCR assay. This immuneACCESS table, as held by TCRdb, lists in-frame sequences with V and J called but not all clones. Of the missing ones, under half trace to an unresolved V gene in checked studies; the others have no known cause. This sample comprises around 150,000 clones, around four fifths of them detected only once. Jointly, the top ten make up roughly 2.8% of the sample. Sample: peripheral blood. These receptors all come from a man aged 70-80 years with acute or convalescent COVID-19.

This clone appeared a few times. This chain joins TRBV5-6 and TRBJ2-3, with a tentative D call TRBD2 (6 bases). CDR3 length: 14 residues. Trimming shortened V by 4 bases and J by 2 bases, and 11 bases separated the two germline ends. Germline lookup yields CDR1 SGHDT and CDR2 YYEEEE. CDR3 sequence reads: CASSPRGLTDTQYF. In nucleotides, the CDR3 is TGTGCCAGCAGCCCCCGGGGACTCACAGATACGCAGTATTTT.

This clone was seen once. The chain uses TRBV6-4 and TRBJ1-6, with unresolved D. The germline gives CDR1 MRHNA, CDR2 SNTAGT. The CDR3 is made up of 16 amino acids. V lost 4 bases and J lost 0, with 10 bases in between. In nucleotides, the CDR3 is TGTGCCAGCAGTGTCTCGGAGAGCTCCTATAATTCACCCCTCCACTTT. Translation gives CASSVSESSYNSPLHF.

This rearrangement joins TRBV7-6 to TRBJ1-2; no clear D gene. The CDR3 is 13 amino acids. With 1 base removed from V and 9 bases from J, the gap between germline ends came to 12 bases. Per germline, CDR1 SGHVS and CDR2 FNYEAQ. In DNA form, the CDR3 reads TGTGCCAGCAGCTTAGGGGTGGAGAGGAGCTACACCTTC. As protein: CASSLGVERSYTF.

This clone was detected a few times. The chain combines TRBV30 with TRBJ1-5; 8 positions match TRBD1. The ends lost 8 bases at V and 6 bases at J; junction bases unmatched: 9. This CDR3 spans 13 amino acids. In germline, CDR1 is GTSNPN, CDR2 SVGIG (reference sequence). The CDR3, as DNA: TGTGCCCTAGGACAGGGTGCTAGTCAGCCCCAGCATTTT. Translated, it gives CALGQGASQPQHF.

There are a few counts of this clone. The chain joins TRBV6-5 to TRBJ2-1; possible D gene TRBD2, 5 bases. Germline CDR1 and CDR2: MNHEY and SVGAGI. The CDR3 totals 14 residues. V lost 6 bases, J lost 8 bases, and 17 bases lay in between. The CDR3 DNA reads as TGTGCCAGCAGATCCAGCGGATCCGGGTATGAGCAGTTCTTC. Its protein is CASRSSGSGYEQFF.

The chain uses TRBV27 and TRBJ2-5; the match to TRBD2 covers 13 bases. The V and J ends lost 4 bases and 4 bases, in that order; junction bases with no gene match: 3. The V gene's germline CDR1 is MNHEY and CDR2 SMNVEV (reference sequence). CDR3 length equals 15 residues. This CDR3 is CASSWTSGGSETQYF. For the CDR3, the DNA is TGTGCCAGCAGTTGGACTAGCGGGGGTTCAGAGACCCAGTACTTC.

DNA of the CDR3: TGTGCCAGTAGTATACCCTCCCATCTAGAGCAGTTCTTC. Translated, it gives CASSIPSHLEQFF. The genes are TRBV19 and TRBJ2-1; D call uncertain. V gave up 2 bases and J gave up 10 bases, with 12 bases separating them. The length of the CDR3 is 13 residues. Germline CDR1 reads LNHDA; CDR2 reads SQIVND (reference sequence).

The V and J genes are TRBV5-1 and TRBJ2-1; tentative D call: TRBD2 (6 bases). Trimming took 1 base from V and 0 from J, leaving 11 bases between them. This CDR3 region has 16 residues. Germline V lookup: CDR1 SGHRS, CDR2 YFSETQ. The CDR3 nucleotides are TGCGCCAGCAGCTTGACGGGGGATCCCTCCTACAATGAGCAGTTCTTC. Its protein product is CASSLTGDPSYNEQFF.

This chain links TRBV11-3 with TRBJ2-7; a weak D match, TRBD2 (5 bases). Per germline, CDR1 SGHNT and CDR2 YENEEA. V was clipped by 4 bases and J by 1 base, with 11 bases between them. The CDR3 is 14 residues long. The CDR3 nucleotides are TGTGCCAGCAGCTCTCGGGGAAAGTCCTACGAGCAGTACTTC. Encoded protein: CASSSRGKSYEQYF.

The chain carries TRBV9 and TRBJ2-1, with 9 bases that match TRBD2. CDR3 size: 16 residues. Germline V lookup: CDR1 SGDLS, CDR2 YYNGEE. Trimming at V came to 3 bases and at J to 0 bases, leaving 4 bases not matched to a gene. The CDR3 spells CASSGLAENSYNEQFF. DNA of the CDR3: TGTGCCAGCAGCGGACTAGCGGAGAACTCCTACAATGAGCAGTTCTTC.

This chain uses TRBV4-1 with TRBJ1-2, with no clear D. The CDR3 loop spans 15 amino acids. Trimming left V 0 bases short and J 3 bases short, with 11 bases between. Germline V gene data show CDR1 as MGHRA and CDR2 as YSYEKL. The CDR3 nucleotides are TGCGCCAGCAGCCAAGAGGAGGGTAGTCACTATGGCTACACCTTC. Translation gives CASSQEEGSHYGYTF.

This clone was recorded a few times. CDR3 sequence: CASSLWEGANTEAFF. In DNA, the CDR3 is TGTGCCAGCAGTTTATGGGAGGGAGCGAACACTGAAGCTTTCTTT. The chain combines TRBV27 with TRBJ1-1; D not certain. Germline V CDR1 and CDR2: MNHEY, SMNVEV (reference sequence). V gave up 1 base and J gave up 1 base, with 10 bases separating them. The CDR3 has 15 amino acids.

This clone showed up just a few times. This chain joins TRBV2 and TRBJ1-2; 7 bases map to TRBD1. CDR1 is SNHLY and CDR2 is FYNNEI in the germline V gene. V lost 3 bases to trimming and J lost 6 bases; unmatched junction nucleotides: 10. This CDR3 is built from 15 residues. The CDR3 here is CASSERLGRGNGYTF. In DNA form, the CDR3 reads TGTGCCAGCAGTGAGAGGCTTGGCAGGGGGAATGGCTACACCTTC.

The gene calls are TRBV11-2 and TRBJ1-6; weak D call: TRBD1 (5 bases). V was trimmed by 5 bases and J by 7 bases, leaving 12 bases between them. This CDR3 spans 14 amino acids. CDR1 and CDR2 from the germline V gene are SGHAT and FQNNGV. The CDR3 DNA follows: TGTGCCAGCAGCCTCCTAGGGGTCAATTCACCCCTCCACTTT. Its translation: CASSLLGVNSPLHF.

The V call is TRBV5-1, the J call TRBJ2-5; maybe TRBD1 (6 bases). This CDR3 contains 15 residues. Germline CDR1 SGHRS, CDR2 YFSETQ. Trimming stripped 4 bases from V and 2 bases from J, with 15 bases between. Here the CDR3 reads CASSPTDRNQETQYF. CDR3 DNA sequence: TGCGCCAGCAGCCCCACAGACAGGAATCAAGAGACCCAGTACTTC. Complete variable domain (other parts from reference TRBV5-1 and TRBJ2-5): KAGVTQTPRYLIKTRGQQVTLSCSPISGHRSVSWYQQTPGQGLQFLFEYFSETQRNKGNFPGRFSGRQFSNSRSEMNVSTLELGDSALYLCASSPTDRNQETQYFGPGTRLLVL.

The V and J genes are TRBV11-2 and TRBJ2-1, with 14 nucleotides matching TRBD2. The CDR3 runs 18 residues. V dropped 2 bases and J dropped 3; count of bases not matched to a gene: 6. Germline V gene lookup returns CDR1 SGHAT and CDR2 FQNNGV. The CDR3 sequence is CASSLRGGLAGDYNEQFF. CDR3 DNA sequence: TGTGCCAGCAGCTTACGTGGGGGACTAGCGGGGGACTACAATGAGCAGTTCTTC.

This clone was seen a handful of times. The rearrangement links TRBV24-1 to TRBJ1-5, with 9 bases lining up with TRBD1. Looked up from germline, CDR1 is KGHDR and CDR2 is SFDVKD. Trimming cost V 4 bases and J 5 bases; bases outside gene matches: 8. The CDR3 is 16 residues long. The CDR3 here is CATSDDGQGTYQPQHF. DNA for the CDR3: TGTGCCACCAGTGACGACGGACAGGGGACCTATCAGCCCCAGCATTTT.

The CDR3 reads CASSGGLRGTEAFF. CDR3 nucleotides: TGTGCCAGCAGCGGGGGATTGCGGGGGACTGAAGCTTTCTTT. This chain connects TRBV9 to TRBJ1-1, with D tentatively TRBD1 (5 bases). This CDR3 has 14 amino acids. Deletions cut 3 bases from V and 5 bases from J, with 14 bases between. In germline, CDR1 is SGDLS, CDR2 YYNGEE.

The gene calls are TRBV13 and TRBJ2-3, with TRBD2 matching 8 bases. Germline CDR1 and CDR2: PRHDT and FYEKMQ (reference sequence). This CDR3 has 20 residues. Trimming took 2 bases from V and 1 from J; bases not matched to a gene: 17. The chain's CDR3 is CASSLSQGLVGYPRTDTQYF. CDR3 nucleotide sequence: TGTGCCAGCAGCTTATCCCAGGGACTAGTCGGGTATCCTCGCACAGATACGCAGTATTTT.

This rearrangement joins TRBV12-5 to TRBJ1-1, with 8 bases lining up with TRBD1. The CDR3 consists of 14 residues. Germline CDR1 and CDR2: LGHNT and FRNRAP. V shed 5 bases, J shed 6 bases, and the junction held 8 bases outside the gene matches. Written as DNA, the CDR3 is TGTGCTAGTGGTCTACGCAGGGGGCTTGCTGAAGCTTTCTTT. Translated: CASGLRRGLAEAFF.

The gene calls are TRBV10-3 and TRBJ2-7, with D hard to call. V lost 2 bases and J lost 7, with 15 bases in between. Germline lookup yields CDR1 ENHRY and CDR2 SYGVKD. This CDR3 comprises 14 residues. The CDR3 bases are TGTGCCATCAGTGAGGGCGGCCCCACCCATGAGCAGTACTTC. Residues: CAISEGGPTHEQYF.

This chain uses TRBV9 with TRBJ1-6; TRBD1 matches 9 bases. Trimming took 0 bases from V and 7 from J; bases not matched to a gene: 2. The V gene's germline CDR1 is SGDLS and CDR2 YYNGEE. This CDR3 comprises 15 residues. The CDR3 DNA is TGTGCCAGCAGCGTAGGGGACAGGGAAAATTCACCCCTCCACTTT. This codes for CASSVGDRENSPLHF.